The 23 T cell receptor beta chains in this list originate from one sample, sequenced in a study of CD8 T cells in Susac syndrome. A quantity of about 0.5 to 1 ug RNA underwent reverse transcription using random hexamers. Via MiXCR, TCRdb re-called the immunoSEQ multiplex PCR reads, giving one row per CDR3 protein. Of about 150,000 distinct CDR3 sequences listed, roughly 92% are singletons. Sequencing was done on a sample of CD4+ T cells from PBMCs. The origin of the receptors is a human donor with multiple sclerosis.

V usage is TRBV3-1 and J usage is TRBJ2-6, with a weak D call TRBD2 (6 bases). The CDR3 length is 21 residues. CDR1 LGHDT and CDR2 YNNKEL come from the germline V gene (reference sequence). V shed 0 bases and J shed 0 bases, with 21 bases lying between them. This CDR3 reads CASSQDWAGRGPYSGANVLTF. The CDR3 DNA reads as TGTGCCAGCAGCCAAGACTGGGCTGGGCGGGGTCCCTACTCTGGGGCCAACGTCCTGACTTTC.

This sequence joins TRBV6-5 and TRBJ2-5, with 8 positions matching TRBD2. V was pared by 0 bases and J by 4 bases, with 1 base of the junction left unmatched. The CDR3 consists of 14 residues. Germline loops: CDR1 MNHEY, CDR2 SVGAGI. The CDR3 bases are TGTGCCAGCAGTTACTCGACTAGCGCAGAGACCCAGTACTTC. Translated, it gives CASSYSTSAETQYF.

This CDR3 is CAWASLGANTGELFF. As DNA, the CDR3 is TGTGCCTGGGCCAGCCTTGGAGCGAACACCGGGGAGCTGTTTTTT. The J gene is TRBJ2-2, the V gene TRBV30; D is uncertain. Per the germline V gene, CDR1 is GTSNPN and CDR2 is SVGIG (reference sequence). Trimming cost V 5 bases and J 0 bases, with 13 bases left between them. The CDR3 has 15 residues.

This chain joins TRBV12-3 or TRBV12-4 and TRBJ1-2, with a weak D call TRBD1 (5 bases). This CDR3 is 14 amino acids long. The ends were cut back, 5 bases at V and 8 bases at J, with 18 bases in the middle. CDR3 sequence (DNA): TGTGCCAGCAGTCCGGGACCCCTTCGTGTGGGCTACACCTTC. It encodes CASSPGPLRVGYTF.

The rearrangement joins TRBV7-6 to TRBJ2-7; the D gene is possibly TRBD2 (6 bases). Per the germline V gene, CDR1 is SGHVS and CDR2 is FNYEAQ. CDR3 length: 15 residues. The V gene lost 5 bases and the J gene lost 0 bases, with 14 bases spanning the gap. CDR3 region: CASSLMGGDSYEQYF. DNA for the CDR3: TGTGCCAGCAGCCTTATGGGCGGGGACTCCTACGAGCAGTACTTC.

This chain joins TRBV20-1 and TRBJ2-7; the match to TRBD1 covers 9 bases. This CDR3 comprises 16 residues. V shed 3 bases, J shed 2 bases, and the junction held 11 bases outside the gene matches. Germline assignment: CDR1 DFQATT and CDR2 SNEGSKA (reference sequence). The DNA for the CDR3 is TGCAGTGCTAGCTCGACAGGGGGGTCCACCCCCTACGAGCAGTACTTC. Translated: CSASSTGGSTPYEQYF.

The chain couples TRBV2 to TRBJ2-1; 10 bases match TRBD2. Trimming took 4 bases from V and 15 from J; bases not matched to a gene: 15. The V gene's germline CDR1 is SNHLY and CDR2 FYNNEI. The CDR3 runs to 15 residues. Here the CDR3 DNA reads TGTGCCAGCAGTGGTCCCGGGACTAGCGCCAGAAGTCTGTTCTTC. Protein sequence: CASSGPGTSARSLFF.

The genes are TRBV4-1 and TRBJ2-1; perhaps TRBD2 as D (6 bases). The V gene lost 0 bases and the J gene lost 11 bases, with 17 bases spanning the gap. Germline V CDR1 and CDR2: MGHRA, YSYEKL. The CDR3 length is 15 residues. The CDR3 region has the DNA TGCGCCAGCAGCCAAGACAGGACTACAGTTCAGCAGCAGTTCTTC. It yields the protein CASSQDRTTVQQQFF.

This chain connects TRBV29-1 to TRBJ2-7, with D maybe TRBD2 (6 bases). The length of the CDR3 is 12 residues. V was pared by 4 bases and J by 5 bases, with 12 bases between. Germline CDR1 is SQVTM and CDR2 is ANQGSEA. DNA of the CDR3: TGCAGCGTTGGGACGGCGGGGAACGAGCAGTACTTC. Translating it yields CSVGTAGNEQYF.

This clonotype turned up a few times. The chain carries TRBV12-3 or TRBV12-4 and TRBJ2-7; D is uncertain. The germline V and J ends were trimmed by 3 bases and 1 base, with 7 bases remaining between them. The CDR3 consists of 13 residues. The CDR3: CASSLLGSYEQYF. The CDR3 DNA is TGTGCCAGCAGTTTGTTAGGGTCCTACGAGCAGTACTTC.

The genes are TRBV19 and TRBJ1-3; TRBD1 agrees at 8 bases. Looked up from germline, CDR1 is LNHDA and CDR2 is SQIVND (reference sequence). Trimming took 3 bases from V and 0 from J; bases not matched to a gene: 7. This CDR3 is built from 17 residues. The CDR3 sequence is CASSMEGQDYSGNTIYF. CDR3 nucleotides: TGTGCCAGTAGTATGGAGGGACAGGATTACTCTGGAAACACCATATATTTT.

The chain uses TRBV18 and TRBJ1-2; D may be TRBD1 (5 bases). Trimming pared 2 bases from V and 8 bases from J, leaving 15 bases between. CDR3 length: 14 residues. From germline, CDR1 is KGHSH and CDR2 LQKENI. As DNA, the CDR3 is TGTGCCAGCTCACCAAGCCGGACAAGGGACGGCTACACCTTC. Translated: CASSPSRTRDGYTF.

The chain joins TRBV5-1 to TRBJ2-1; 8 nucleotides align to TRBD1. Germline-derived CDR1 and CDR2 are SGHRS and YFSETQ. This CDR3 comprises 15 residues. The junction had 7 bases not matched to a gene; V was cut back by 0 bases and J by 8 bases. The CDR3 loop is CASSLGTGSLDEQFF. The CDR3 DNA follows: TGCGCCAGCAGCTTGGGGACAGGGTCCCTCGATGAGCAGTTCTTC.

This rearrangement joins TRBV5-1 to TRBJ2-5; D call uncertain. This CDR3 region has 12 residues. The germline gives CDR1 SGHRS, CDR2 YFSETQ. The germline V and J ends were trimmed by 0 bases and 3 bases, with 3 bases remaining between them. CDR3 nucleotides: TGCGCCAGCAGCTTGGAGAAAGAGACCCAGTACTTC. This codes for CASSLEKETQYF.

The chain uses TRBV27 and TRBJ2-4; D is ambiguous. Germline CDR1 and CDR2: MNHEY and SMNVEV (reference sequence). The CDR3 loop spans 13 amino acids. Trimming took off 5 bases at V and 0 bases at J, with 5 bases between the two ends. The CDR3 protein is CASSPLAKNIQYF. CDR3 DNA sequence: TGTGCCAGCAGTCCCTTAGCCAAAAACATTCAGTACTTC.

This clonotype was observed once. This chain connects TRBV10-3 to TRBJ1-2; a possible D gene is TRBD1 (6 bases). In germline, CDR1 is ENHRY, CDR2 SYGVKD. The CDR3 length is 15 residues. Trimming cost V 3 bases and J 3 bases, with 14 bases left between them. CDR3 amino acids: CAISDTAGGDYGYTF. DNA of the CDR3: TGTGCCATCAGTGACACAGCTGGGGGCGACTATGGCTACACCTTC.

The CDR3 nucleotides are TGCAGTGCCGCACTAGCGGGAGATAGCACAGATACGCAGTATTTT. It translates to CSAALAGDSTDTQYF. This chain links TRBV20-1 with TRBJ2-3; 11 bases are a match to TRBD2. V dropped 6 bases and J dropped 0; count of bases not matched to a gene: 5. The CDR3 has 15 residues. Per germline, CDR1 DFQATT and CDR2 SNEGSKA (reference sequence).

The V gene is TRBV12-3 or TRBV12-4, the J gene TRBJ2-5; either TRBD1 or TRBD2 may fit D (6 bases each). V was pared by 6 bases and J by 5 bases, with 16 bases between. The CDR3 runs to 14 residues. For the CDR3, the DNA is TGTGCCAGCAGCCAACAGGGAGGATGGGAGACCCAGTACTTC. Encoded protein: CASSQQGGWETQYF.

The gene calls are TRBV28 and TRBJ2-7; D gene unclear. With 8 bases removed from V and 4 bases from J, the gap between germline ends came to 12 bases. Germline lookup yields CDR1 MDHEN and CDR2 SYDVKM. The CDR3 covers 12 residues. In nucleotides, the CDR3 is TGTGCCAGCGGTGGTTATGGATACGAGCAGTACTTC. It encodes CASGGYGYEQYF.

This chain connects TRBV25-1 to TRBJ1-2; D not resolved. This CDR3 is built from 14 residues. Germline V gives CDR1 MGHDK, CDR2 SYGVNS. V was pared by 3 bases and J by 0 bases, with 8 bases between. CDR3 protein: CASSDTVANYGYTF. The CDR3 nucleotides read TGTGCCAGCAGTGACACCGTAGCTAACTATGGCTACACCTTC.

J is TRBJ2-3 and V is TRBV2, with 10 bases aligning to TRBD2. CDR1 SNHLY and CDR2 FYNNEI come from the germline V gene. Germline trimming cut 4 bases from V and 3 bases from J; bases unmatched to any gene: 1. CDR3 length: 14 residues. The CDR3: CASSASGRTDTQYF. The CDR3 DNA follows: TGTGCCAGCAGTGCTAGCGGGAGAACAGATACGCAGTATTTT.

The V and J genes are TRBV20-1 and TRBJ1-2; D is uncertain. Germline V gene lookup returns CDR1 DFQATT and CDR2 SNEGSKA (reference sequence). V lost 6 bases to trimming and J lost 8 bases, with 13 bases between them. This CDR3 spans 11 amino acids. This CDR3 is CSAYLTGGYTF. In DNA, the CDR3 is TGCAGTGCCTACCTGACGGGAGGCTACACCTTC.

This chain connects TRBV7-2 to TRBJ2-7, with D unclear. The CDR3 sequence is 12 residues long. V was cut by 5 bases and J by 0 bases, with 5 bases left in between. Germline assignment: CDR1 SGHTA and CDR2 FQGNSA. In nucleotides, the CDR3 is TGTGCCAGCAGCCCCTACTCCTACGAGCAGTACTTC. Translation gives CASSPYSYEQYF. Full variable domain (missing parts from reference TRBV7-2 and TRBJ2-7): GAGVSQSPSNKVTEKGKDVELRCDPISGHTALYWYRQSLGQGLEFLIYFQGNSAPDKSGLPSDRFSAERTGGSVSTLTIQRTQQEDSAVYLCASSPYSYEQYFGPGTRLTVT.